This TCR beta chain was identified during a study of T cells in Graves' hyperthyroidism and ophthalmopathy. Amplification of TCR beta CDR3 regions used RNA as the template. HTBI primers drove first-round RT-PCR of the TCR CDR3. From the multiplex PCR reads, TCRdb called clonotypes with MiXCR, one entry per CDR3 protein. There are some 490,000 distinct CDR3 sequences in the sample; about 16% occur only once, and 25% to 30% lies in the top ten. This sequence originates from a woman between 25 and 40 years old with Graves' ophthalmopathy. Sequences were obtained from blood.

For the CDR3, the DNA is TGTGCCAGCAGTGAGGCCAGCAATGTCGAAAGAGAGCAGTTCTTC. Translation gives CASSEASNVEREQFF. The gene calls are TRBV6-1 and TRBJ2-1; D remains ambiguous. The germline gives CDR1 MNHNS, CDR2 SASEGT. With 3 bases removed from V and 10 bases from J, the gap between germline ends came to 19 bases. The CDR3 covers 15 residues.